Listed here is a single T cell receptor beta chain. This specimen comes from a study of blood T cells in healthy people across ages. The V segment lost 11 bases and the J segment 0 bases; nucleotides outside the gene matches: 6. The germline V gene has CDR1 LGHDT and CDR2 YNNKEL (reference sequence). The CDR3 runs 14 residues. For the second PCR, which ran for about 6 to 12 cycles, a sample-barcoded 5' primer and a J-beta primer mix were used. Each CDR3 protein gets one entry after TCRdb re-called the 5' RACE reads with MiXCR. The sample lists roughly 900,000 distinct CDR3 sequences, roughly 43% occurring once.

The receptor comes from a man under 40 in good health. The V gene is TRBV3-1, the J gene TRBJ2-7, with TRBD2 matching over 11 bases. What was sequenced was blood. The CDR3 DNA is TGTGCCCCCTTAGCGGGGGGGCTCTCCTACGAGCAGTACTTC. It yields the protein CAPLAGGLSYEQYF.